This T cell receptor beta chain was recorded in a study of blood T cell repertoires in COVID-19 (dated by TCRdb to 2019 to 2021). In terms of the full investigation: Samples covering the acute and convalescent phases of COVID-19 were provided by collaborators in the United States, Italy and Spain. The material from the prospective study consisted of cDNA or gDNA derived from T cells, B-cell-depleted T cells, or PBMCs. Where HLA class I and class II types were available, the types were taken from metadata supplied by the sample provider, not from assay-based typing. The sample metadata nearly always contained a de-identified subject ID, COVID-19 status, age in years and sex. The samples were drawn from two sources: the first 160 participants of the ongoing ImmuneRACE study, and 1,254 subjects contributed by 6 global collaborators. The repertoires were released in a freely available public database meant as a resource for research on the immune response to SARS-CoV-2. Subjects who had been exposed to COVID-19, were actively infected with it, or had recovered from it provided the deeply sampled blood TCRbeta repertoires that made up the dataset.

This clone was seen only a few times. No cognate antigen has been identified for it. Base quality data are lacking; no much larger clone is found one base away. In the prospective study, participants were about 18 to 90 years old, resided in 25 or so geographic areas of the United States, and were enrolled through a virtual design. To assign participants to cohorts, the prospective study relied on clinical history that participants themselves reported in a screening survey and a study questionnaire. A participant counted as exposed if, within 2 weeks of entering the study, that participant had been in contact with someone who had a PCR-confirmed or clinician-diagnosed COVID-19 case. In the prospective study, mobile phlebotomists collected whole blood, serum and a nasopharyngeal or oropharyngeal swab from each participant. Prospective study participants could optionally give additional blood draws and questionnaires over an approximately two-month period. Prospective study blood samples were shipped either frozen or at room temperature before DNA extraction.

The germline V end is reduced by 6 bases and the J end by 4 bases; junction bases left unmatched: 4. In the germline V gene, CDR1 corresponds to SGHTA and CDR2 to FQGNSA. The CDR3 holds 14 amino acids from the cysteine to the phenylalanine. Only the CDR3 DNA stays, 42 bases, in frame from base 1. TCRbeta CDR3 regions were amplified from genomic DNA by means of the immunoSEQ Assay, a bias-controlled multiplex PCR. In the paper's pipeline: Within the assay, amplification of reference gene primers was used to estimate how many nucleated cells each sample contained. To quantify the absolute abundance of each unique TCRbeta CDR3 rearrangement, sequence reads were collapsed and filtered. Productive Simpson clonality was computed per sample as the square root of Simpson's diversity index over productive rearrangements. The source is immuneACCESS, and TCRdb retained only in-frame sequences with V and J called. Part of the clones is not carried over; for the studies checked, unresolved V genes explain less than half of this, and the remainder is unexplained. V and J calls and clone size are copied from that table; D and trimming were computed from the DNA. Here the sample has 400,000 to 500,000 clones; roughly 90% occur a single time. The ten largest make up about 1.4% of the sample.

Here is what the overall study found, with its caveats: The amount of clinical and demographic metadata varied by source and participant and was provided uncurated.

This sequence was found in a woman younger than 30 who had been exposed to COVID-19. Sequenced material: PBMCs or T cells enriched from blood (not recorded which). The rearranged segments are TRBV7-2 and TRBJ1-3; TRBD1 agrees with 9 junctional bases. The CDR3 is CASSNTGGGNTIYF. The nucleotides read TGTGCCAGCAGTAATACAGGGGGCGGAAACACCATATATTTT.